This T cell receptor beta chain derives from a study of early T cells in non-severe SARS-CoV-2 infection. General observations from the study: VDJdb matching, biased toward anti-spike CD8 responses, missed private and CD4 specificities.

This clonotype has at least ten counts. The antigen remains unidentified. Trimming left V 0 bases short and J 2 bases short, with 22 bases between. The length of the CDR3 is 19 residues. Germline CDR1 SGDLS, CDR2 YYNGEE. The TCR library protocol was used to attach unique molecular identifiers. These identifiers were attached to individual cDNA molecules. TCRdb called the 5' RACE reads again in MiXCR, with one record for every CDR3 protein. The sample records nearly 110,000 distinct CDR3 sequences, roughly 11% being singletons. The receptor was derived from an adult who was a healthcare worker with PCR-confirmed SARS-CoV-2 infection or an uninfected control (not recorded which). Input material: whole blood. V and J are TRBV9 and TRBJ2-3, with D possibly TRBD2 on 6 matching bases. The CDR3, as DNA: TGTGCCAGCAGCGTAGCTACGTTCGGGGGAAAGAGGAACACAGATACGCAGTATTTT. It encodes CASSVATFGGKRNTDTQYF.